This passage covers 16 T cell receptor beta chains from one sample sequenced in a study of blood T cell repertoires in COVID-19. Sequencing was performed with immunoSEQ multiplex PCR; in TCRdb, only in-frame clones are kept and a portion is missing. The sample lists 250,000 to 300,000 clones, 89% occurring once. Sequencing was done on a sample of peripheral blood. These receptors were collected from a woman in her fifties or sixties with acute or convalescent COVID-19.

V and J are TRBV21-1 and TRBJ2-1; the table's D call, TRBD2, was not checked against the DNA. TRBV21-1 is a listed pseudogene. The CDR3 has 17 residues. As DNA, the CDR3 is TGTGCCACCGGGACTAGCGGGGCTCATAGCTCCTACAATGAGCAGTTCTTC. The encoded protein is CATGTSGAHSSYNEQFF.

This chain uses TRBV16 with TRBJ2-1; 8 bases match TRBD2. J gave up 0 bases and V 2 bases, and 3 bases lay outside the gene matches. This CDR3 has 16 amino acids. CDR1 and CDR2 from the germline V gene are KGHSY and FQNENV. The CDR3 loop reads CASSQGGGTSYNEQFF. The DNA of the CDR3 is TGTGCCAGCAGCCAAGGCGGGGGGACCTCCTACAATGAGCAGTTCTTC.

This clone was recorded a few times. Written as DNA, the CDR3 is TGTGCCAGCAGCAAAGGGAGCGAGCCCCAGCATTTT. Translation: CASSKGSEPQHF. The V gene is TRBV21-1, the J gene TRBJ1-5. TRBV21-1 is noted as a pseudogene. The CDR3 has 12 residues.

The chain uses TRBV25-1 and TRBJ2-1; weak D call: TRBD1 (6 bases). Trimming shortened V by 4 bases and J by 8 bases, and 12 bases separated the two germline ends. This CDR3 is built from 13 residues. Germline V CDR1 and CDR2: MGHDK, SYGVNS. As DNA, the CDR3 is TGTGCCAGCAGTGTGCCAGGGGTCCATGAGCAGTTCTTC. Amino acids: CASSVPGVHEQFF.

A single count supports this clone. The chain is built from TRBV6-5 and TRBJ2-7; the match to TRBD1 covers 11 bases. The CDR3 loop spans 15 amino acids. Germline CDR1 MNHEY, CDR2 SVGAGI. V lost 6 bases, J lost 6 bases, and 10 bases stayed unmatched. CDR3 sequence: CASSVPGQGAAEQYF. The CDR3 DNA reads TGTGCCAGCAGCGTCCCCGGACAGGGGGCCGCCGAGCAGTACTTC.

This chain connects TRBV30 to TRBJ2-1; 13 bases match TRBD2. Germline CDR1 and CDR2: GTSNPN and SVGIG (reference sequence). This CDR3 has 18 amino acids. V was pared by 0 bases and J by 9 bases, with 14 bases of the junction left unmatched. The CDR3 nucleotides read TGTGCCTGGAGTGTACGGACTAGCGGGAGTGTCGGCCGGAGTGAGCAGTTCTTC. It yields the protein CAWSVRTSGSVGRSEQFF.

This rearrangement joins TRBV4-3 to TRBJ1-2; 7 bases are a match to TRBD1. Germline lookup yields CDR1 LGHNA and CDR2 YSLEER. J gave up 8 bases and V 2 bases, and 8 bases lay outside the gene matches. CDR3 length: 14 amino acids. The CDR3 is CASSQQLGTVGYTF. Here the CDR3 DNA reads TGCGCCAGCAGCCAACAGCTCGGGACAGTCGGCTACACCTTC.

The chain couples TRBV4-3 to TRBJ1-3; a weak D match, TRBD1 (6 bases). V lost 0 bases, J lost 0 bases, and 12 bases lay in between. Germline loops: CDR1 LGHNA, CDR2 YSLEER. The CDR3 extends over 17 amino acids. The CDR3 DNA follows: TGCGCCAGCAGCCAAGAAGGGGGGGGACACTCTGGAAACACCATATATTTT. Its translation is CASSQEGGGHSGNTIYF.

J is TRBJ1-5 and V is TRBV24-1; 8 bases align to TRBD1. Germline V gene lookup returns CDR1 KGHDR and CDR2 SFDVKD. V dropped 5 bases and J dropped 4; count of bases not matched to a gene: 6. CDR3 size: 15 residues. The CDR3 bases are TGTGCCACCAGTGGAGGACAGGGCAGAAATCAGCCCCAGCATTTT. Translation gives CATSGGQGRNQPQHF.

The chain couples TRBV11-3 to TRBJ1-2; no firm D call. The CDR3 is 11 residues long. V lost 10 bases and J lost 5, with 11 bases in between. Germline V gene sequence: CDR1 SGHNT, CDR2 YENEEA. DNA of the CDR3: TGTGCCACCAAAAGGGAGTATGGCTACACCTTC. The encoded protein is CATKREYGYTF.

The rearrangement uses TRBV6-5 and TRBJ1-3, with D possibly being TRBD1 (6 bases). The CDR3 runs 16 residues. CDR1 is MNHEY, CDR2 SVGAGI, per germline. The ends were cut back, 2 bases at V and 2 bases at J, with 13 bases in the middle. The CDR3 region is CASSYTSGEAGNTIYF. The CDR3 DNA sequence: TGTGCCAGCAGTTACACCTCAGGGGAAGCTGGAAACACCATATATTTT.

The chain joins TRBV6-2 or TRBV6-3 to TRBJ2-1; 13 nucleotides match TRBD2. CDR1 is MNHEY and CDR2 is SVGEGT in the germline V gene. Losses at the gene ends were 6 bases for V and 9 bases for J; bases not matched to a gene: 8. The CDR3 loop spans 15 amino acids. In DNA, the CDR3 is TGTGCCAGCAGCCGCGGGACTAGCGGGGTCATTGAGCAGTTCTTC. Translated: CASSRGTSGVIEQFF.

The chain uses TRBV28 and TRBJ1-5; TRBD1 matches 9 bases. This CDR3 is built from 17 residues. The germline V gene encodes CDR1 MDHEN and CDR2 SYDVKM. J gave up 6 bases and V 6 bases, and 15 bases lay outside the gene matches. The CDR3 is CASSYQGGQGPIQPQHF. The CDR3 nucleotides read TGTGCCAGCAGCTACCAGGGGGGACAGGGACCGATTCAGCCCCAGCATTTT.

The chain combines TRBV6-2 or TRBV6-3 with TRBJ2-2; possible D gene TRBD1, 6 bases. Germline CDR1 MNHEY, CDR2 SVGEGT. The V end was cut by 4 bases, the J end by 3 bases, with 12 bases between. This CDR3 comprises 15 residues. CDR3 sequence: CASSFLHRDTGELFF. CDR3 bases: TGTGCCAGCAGTTTTCTCCACAGGGACACCGGGGAGCTGTTTTTT.

The J gene is TRBJ1-2, the V gene TRBV28; maybe TRBD1 (5 bases). V dropped 6 bases and J dropped 5 bases, with 13 bases sitting between them. The CDR3 length is 13 residues. Germline V CDR1 and CDR2: MDHEN, SYDVKM. DNA for the CDR3: TGTGCCAGCAGACCATTAGGGGATTATGGCTACACCTTC. Translating gives CASRPLGDYGYTF.

CDR3 region: CATSDPINRGHTDTQYF. DNA of the CDR3: TGTGCCACCAGTGACCCTATCAACAGGGGGCATACAGATACGCAGTATTTT. J is TRBJ2-3 and V is TRBV24-1, with 9 positions matching TRBD1. V lost 4 bases and J lost 3; bases outside the gene matches: 10. The CDR3 length is 17 residues. The germline V gene has CDR1 KGHDR and CDR2 SFDVKD.